A single TCR beta chain is shown here with its context. This clonotype was seen a few times. Its recognized antigen is unknown. Nothing much larger sits one base from this clone, and base qualities are not available. Trimming takes 1 base from V and 7 bases from J, and the germline ends sit 8 bases apart. The CDR3 spans 13 residues, from the cysteine through the phenylalanine. Just the 39-base CDR3 DNA is kept, in frame starting at base 1. As encoded in the germline V gene (reference sequence), CDR1 is LNHDA while CDR2 is SQIVND. This entry comes from a study of regulatory T cells in long-lasting Graves disease listed by TCRdb under 2021. Regarding the complete study: Patients with newly diagnosed Graves' disease had been on antithyroid drugs for under 3 months. Peripheral blood TCR sequencing and RNA sequencing compared persistent Graves' disease patients with newly diagnosed Graves' disease patients. The study was registered as a clinical trial and conducted in China. A total of 35 or so samples underwent TCR sequencing: roughly 13 from persistent and around 20 from newly diagnosed Graves' disease patients.

Receptor libraries were prepared by multiplex PCR. The sequencer was an Illumina HiSeq 4000. To build TCR beta libraries, CDR3 regions were amplified by Arm-PCR using iRepertoire HTBI primers. Gel purification was performed on PCR products prior to sequencing. The source study handled its data this way. A total of fewer than 65 TRBV and some 15 TRBJ segments were identified across samples and were used for gene usage analysis of CDR3 amino acid clonotypes. Filtered high-quality paired reads were merged into contigs using COPE and FqMerger. BLAST was used to align contigs to IMGT TRBV, TRBD and TRBJ reference genes, with CDR3 defined following IMGT. Any clonotype with a frequency above 0.1% was classified as a highly expanded clone. Shannon entropy served as the measure of repertoire diversity, while the Gini coefficient captured V-J evenness. Public clonotypes were defined as clonotypes shared by more than one individual. TCRdb reanalyzed the raw reads on its own, using fastp at Q25 for trimming and MiXCR for clone calling, and kept in-frame beta chains. Every entry covers one CDR3 protein and lists the most common genes and DNA from its rows. What appears here as the V and J calls and clone size reflects TCRdb's work, not the paper's. The sample table shows 350,000 to 500,000 distinct CDR3 sequences, and around 15% are seen once. The leading ten clones occupy over 15% of the sample.

Interpreted using the paper, the time point label stands for: newly diagnosed GD, antithyroid drugs for less than 3 months. For both TCR sequencing and RNA sequencing, RNA was extracted from PBMCs in TRIzol. The diagnosis of Graves' disease was made according to American Thyroid Association guidelines. Patients were recruited from an endocrinology department in Xi'an, China. Each patient gave approximately 9.7 milliliters of peripheral blood, collected in an EDTA anticoagulant tube. Ficoll Paque Plus density gradient separation was used to isolate PBMCs, and no further T cell sorting was performed. An Agilent 2100 Bioanalyzer and agarose gel were used to check RNA quality, and a NanoDrop 2000 was used to measure RNA concentration. Study-wide findings and limitations: Because the primary lesion, thyroid tissue, could not be accessed, the study looked at peripheral blood alone. The authors noted that the small sample size was a limitation that may lower accuracy. Patients with persistent disease shared more public clonotypes (approximately 2,500) than newly diagnosed patients did (about 1,000). Compared with newly diagnosed patients, patients with persistent Graves' disease had lower TCR Shannon entropy and fewer highly expanded clones, which suggests clonal expansion. Persistent disease showed preferential use of TRBV28, TRBJ1-2 and TRBJ2-5, whereas newly diagnosed disease favored TRBV20-1 and TRBJ2-1. Only the TCR beta chain was sequenced and analyzed.

The same sample was also used in a study of T cells in Graves' hyperthyroidism and ophthalmopathy. As that second study puts it: A patient counted as having stable Graves' hyperthyroidism if no progression to ophthalmopathy occurred over 18 months of follow-up. The hyperthyroidism patients were between 18 and 65 years old and newly diagnosed, with a disease duration of less than 2 months. Any patient with an uncontrolled infection, another autoimmune disease, pregnancy or lactation was excluded. Diagnoses were established on the basis of clinical symptoms, serum thyroxine and TRAb, thyroid ultrasound, and orbital computed tomography. A first-round RT-PCR of the TCR CDR3 used the HTBI primer set with the Qiagen OneStep RT-PCR kit. Most expanded thyroid clonotypes (frequency above 0.001) were also detected in blood, a finding suggesting that blood repertoires may reflect thyroid immune responses. A 13 V-J signature model separated ophthalmopathy from stable hyperthyroidism, with around 90% sensitivity and 81% to 83% specificity in cross-validation and 80%/75% in testing. In validation, the model predicted progression to ophthalmopathy with approximately 71% sensitivity and over 72% specificity, a median of 6.5 months before onset. TCR V-J signatures able to tell the groups apart were searched for in a discovery cohort of 100 patients, of whom under 45 had Graves' ophthalmopathy and under 65 had stable Graves' hyperthyroidism. Prospective prediction of ophthalmopathy was tested in an independent validation cohort of fewer than 20 hyperthyroidism patients and roughly 16 patients who later progressed to ophthalmopathy. The 100 discovery patients were divided at random into training and test sets in a 7:3 ratio. In addition, the study compared T-cell repertoires in thyroid tissue and in blood from about 6 Graves' hyperthyroidism patients. After blood sampling, hyperthyroidism patients were treated with methimazole at a starting dose of 30 mg daily, and ophthalmopathy patients were treated with high-dose intravenous methylprednisolone. Libraries were constructed in a second round of multiplex PCR, after which size selection and purification were carried out. Paired-end sequencing of the libraries was performed with 100 bp reads on an Illumina HiSeq2000. SOAPnuke was used to process the raw data, throwing out any read that contained adapters or uncalled bases, had a mean Phred below 15, or lacked an exact constant-primer or identifier match. High-quality paired reads were merged with COPE v1.2.5, and unique nucleotide sequences were defined as clonotypes. Clonotypes were aligned to IMGT TRBV, TRBD and TRBJ reference segments using MiTCR v1.1. Only V-J combinations with frequency above 0.0001, covering 98% to 99.2% of repertoires, were analysed. The TCS score was defined as F50 (clonal expansion) divided by E x V (chaos), with BLOSUM62-based TCRdist calculated between CDR3 peptides within each V-J. Welch's t-statistics and random forest reduced around 510 V-J features to under 15, which were used in a naive Bayes classifier (R e1071). Sample size was not statistically predetermined, and investigators were not blinded to group allocation. TCR Vbeta CDR3 sequencing of 120 to 150 peripheral blood samples (43 ophthalmopathy, 75 hyperthyroidism and about 17 progressor patients) is reported in the paper.

The sequence is built from TRBV19 and TRBJ2-1; no D gene is confidently identified. The material sequenced was peripheral blood mononuclear cells (PBMCs), taken at new diagnosis, from a patient treated with antithyroid drugs. This TCR was sampled from a woman in her 50s with Graves disease. Donor details come from another sample of the same person, matched by shared clones. The CDR3 reads as follows: CASSIGRRNEQFF. The nucleotide sequence is TGTGCCAGTAGTATAGGGAGAAGGAATGAGCAGTTCTTC.